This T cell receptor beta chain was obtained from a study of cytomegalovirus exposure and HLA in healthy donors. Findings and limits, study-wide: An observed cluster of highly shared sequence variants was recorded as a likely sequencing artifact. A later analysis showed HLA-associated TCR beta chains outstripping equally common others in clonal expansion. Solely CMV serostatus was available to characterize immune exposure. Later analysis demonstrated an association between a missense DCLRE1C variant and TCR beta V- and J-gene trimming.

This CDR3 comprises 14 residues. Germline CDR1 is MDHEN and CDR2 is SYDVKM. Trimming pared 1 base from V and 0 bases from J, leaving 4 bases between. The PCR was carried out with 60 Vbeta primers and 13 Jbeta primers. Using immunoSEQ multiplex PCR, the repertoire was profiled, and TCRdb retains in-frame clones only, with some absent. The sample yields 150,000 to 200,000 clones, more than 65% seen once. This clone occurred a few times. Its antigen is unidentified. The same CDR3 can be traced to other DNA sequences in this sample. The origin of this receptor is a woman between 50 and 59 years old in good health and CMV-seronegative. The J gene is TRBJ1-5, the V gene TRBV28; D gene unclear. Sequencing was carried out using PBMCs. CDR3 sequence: CASSLLYSNQPQHF. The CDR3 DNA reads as TGTGCCAGCAGTTTATTGTATAGCAATCAGCCCCAGCATTTT.